This TCR beta chain was identified in a study of early T cells in non-severe SARS-CoV-2 infection. Individual cDNA molecules received unique molecular identifiers. Each CDR3 protein gets one entry after TCRdb re-called the 5' RACE reads with MiXCR. The sample consists of tens of thousands of distinct CDR3 sequences, around 5.6% of them appearing once. A few counts support this clonotype. The CDR3 contains 16 residues. Losses at the gene ends were 6 bases for V and 0 bases for J; bases not matched to a gene: 7. This clonotype originated in an adult who was a healthcare worker with PCR-confirmed SARS-CoV-2 infection or an uninfected control (not recorded which). This sequence joins TRBV12-3 or TRBV12-4 and TRBJ1-4; 7 nucleotides line up with TRBD1. Source material: whole blood. Here the CDR3 reads CASRQDQGATNEKLFF. The CDR3 DNA is TGTGCCAGCAGACAAGACCAGGGGGCAACTAATGAAAAACTGTTTTTT.